The source of this TCR beta chain is a study of blood T cell repertoires in COVID-19. Overall study context: Sample material is recorded as cDNA or gDNA derived from T cells, B-cell-depleted T cells, or PBMCs.

The repertoire was sequenced with immunoSEQ multiplex PCR; TCRdb's copy has only in-frame clones and lacks some. The sample records 90,000 to 120,000 clones, around four fifths being singletons. The V and J ends lost 4 bases and 5 bases, in that order; junction bases with no gene match: 8. This CDR3 has 14 residues. Germline-derived CDR1 and CDR2 are SGHNT and YENEEA. The source of this sequence is a man in his 70s with acute or convalescent COVID-19. Sequencing was carried out using peripheral blood. The rearrangement uses TRBV11-3 and TRBJ2-7, with 7 bases lining up with TRBD1. DNA of the CDR3: TGTGCCAGCAGCTACGGGGACAGTATGAACGAGCAGTACTTC. It translates to CASSYGDSMNEQYF.